This T cell receptor (beta chain) stems from a study of T cell responses to AZD1222 COVID-19 vaccine. Whole-study results and caveats: Vaccination with two AZD1222 doses was followed by a rise in Spike-specific TCR breadth and depth. Donors skewed white British and female; clonal diversity was possibly underestimated.

Regarding this clone: Its antigen is not identified.

Assay: immunoSEQ multiplex PCR; the TCRdb copy retains only in-frame clones and omits some. The data hold about 170,000 clones, with approximately 95% observed a single time. This material consisted of peripheral blood, taken on day 0 of AZD1222 vaccination. This sequence originates from an adult in good health.

This CDR3 reads CATSPGGALYNSPLHF. In DNA form, the CDR3 reads TGTGCCACCAGCCCCGGGGGGGCTTTGTATAATTCACCCCTCCACTTT. The rearrangement links TRBV15 to TRBJ1-6; a weak D match, TRBD1 (6 bases). Germline values: CDR1 LNHNV, CDR2 YYDKDF (reference sequence). This CDR3 has 16 amino acids. V lost 5 bases, J lost 4 bases, and 15 bases lay in between.